This record looks at one T cell receptor beta chain sequence and its context. Its binding antigen is unknown. Nothing much larger sits one base from this clone, and base qualities are not available. Its CDR3 holds 15 amino acids, cysteine through phenylalanine. The retained sequence is limited to the CDR3, 45 bases, with the frame set at the first base. V sheds 5 bases and J sheds 2 bases, leaving 15 bases between their ends. CDR1 is given as SSHAT and CDR2 as FNYEAQ, both from the germline V gene (reference sequence). The data originate from a study of T-cell reconstitution after alpha-beta-depleted transplantation in children (dated by TCRdb to the mid-2010s). Background for the entire study: The study quantitatively tracked T-cell immune reconstitution after TCRalphabeta/CD19-depleted allogeneic hematopoietic cell transplantation in children using TCR repertoire profiling.

Library creation used PCR. TCRdb shows the sequencer as Illumina HiSeq 2500. Molecular barcoding was employed in the preparation of TCR libraries, with unique molecular identifiers being used to normalize TCRbeta repertoire quantification. The public reads were quality trimmed at Q25 with fastp and then assembled into clones with MiXCR by TCRdb, keeping productive beta chains. Under each unique CDR3 protein, matching rows form one entry showing the most common genes and DNA. Here the sample has some 520,000 distinct CDR3 sequences; roughly 33% occur a single time. In total, the top ten clones hold around 2.3% of the sample.

The sample here was PBMCs from the stem cell graft donor, taken from the stem cell graft. The sequence is built from TRBV7-7 and TRBJ1-1; the D gene is unclear. This sequence originates from a human donor who donated a stem cell graft to a child with aplastic anemia. The nucleotide sequence reads TGTGCCAGCAGCATCTTAGACGGACCTAACACTGAAGCTTTCTTT. This is translated as CASSILDGPNTEAFF.